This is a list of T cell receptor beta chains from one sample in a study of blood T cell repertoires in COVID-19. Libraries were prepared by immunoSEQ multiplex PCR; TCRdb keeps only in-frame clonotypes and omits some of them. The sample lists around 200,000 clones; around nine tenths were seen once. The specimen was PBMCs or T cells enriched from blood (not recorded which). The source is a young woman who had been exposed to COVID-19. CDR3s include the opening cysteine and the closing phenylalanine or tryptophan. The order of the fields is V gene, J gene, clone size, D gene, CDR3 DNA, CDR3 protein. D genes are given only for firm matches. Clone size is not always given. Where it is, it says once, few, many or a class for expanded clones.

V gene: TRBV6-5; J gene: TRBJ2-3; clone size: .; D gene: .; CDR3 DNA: TGTGCCAGCAGACCGGGACATAAAGCAGATACGCAGTATTTT; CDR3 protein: CASRPGHKADTQYF
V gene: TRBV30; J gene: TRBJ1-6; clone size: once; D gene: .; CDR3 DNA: TGTGCCTGGAGTGTCCGAGCGGATAGTTCACCCCTCCACTTT; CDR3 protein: CAWSVRADSSPLHF
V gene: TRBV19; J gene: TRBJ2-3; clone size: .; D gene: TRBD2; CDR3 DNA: TGTGCCAGTAGTCGTGGTCTAGCGGGGGCGGGTACGCAGTATTTT; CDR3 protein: CASSRGLAGAGTQYF
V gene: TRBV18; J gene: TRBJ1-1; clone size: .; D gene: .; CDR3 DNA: TGTGCCAGCTCACCTTTTCGAACAGGGCAGCCATTGAACACTGAAGCTTTCTTT; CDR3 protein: CASSPFRTGQPLNTEAFF
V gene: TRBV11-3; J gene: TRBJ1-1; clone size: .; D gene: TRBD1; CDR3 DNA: TGTGCCAGCAGCTTAGGGGACAGGTTTCGGAACACTGAAGCTTTCTTT; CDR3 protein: CASSLGDRFRNTEAFF
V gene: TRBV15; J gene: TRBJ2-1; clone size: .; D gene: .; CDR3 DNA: TGTGCCACCAGCAGAGTCCAGGGATACAATGAGCAGTTCTTC; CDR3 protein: CATSRVQGYNEQFF
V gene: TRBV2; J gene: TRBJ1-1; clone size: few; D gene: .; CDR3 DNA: TGTGCCAGCAGTGCTGACGCGTACAGGTGGGGGGACACTGAAGCTTTCTTT; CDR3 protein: CASSADAYRWGDTEAFF
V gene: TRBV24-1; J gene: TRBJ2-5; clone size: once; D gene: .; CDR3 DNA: TGTGCCACCAGTGATGTCCGGGACAGCGGGGAGACCCAGTACTTC; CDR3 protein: CATSDVRDSGETQYF
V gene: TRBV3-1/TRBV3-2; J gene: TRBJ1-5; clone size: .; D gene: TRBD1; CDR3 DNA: TGTGCCAGCAGCACCGGACAGGGAGGGCAGCCCCAGCATTTT; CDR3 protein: CASSTGQGGQPQHF
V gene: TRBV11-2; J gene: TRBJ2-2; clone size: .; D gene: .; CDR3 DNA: TGTGCCAGCAGCTTAGATGAATACGCGGTGAACACCGGGGAGCTGTTTTTT; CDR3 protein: CASSLDEYAVNTGELFF
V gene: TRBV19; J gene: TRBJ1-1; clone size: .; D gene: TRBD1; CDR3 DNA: TGTGCCAGTAGCCCGGACAGGGGGCCTACTGAAGCTTTCTTT; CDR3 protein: CASSPDRGPTEAFF
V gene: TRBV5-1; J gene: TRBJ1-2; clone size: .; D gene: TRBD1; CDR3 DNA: TGCGCCAGTGGCGGGACAGGCTTCTATGGCTACACCTTC; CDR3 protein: CASGGTGFYGYTF
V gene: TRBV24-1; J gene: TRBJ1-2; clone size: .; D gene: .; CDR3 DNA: TGTGCCACCAGTCTAACTAACTATGGCTACACCTTC; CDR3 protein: CATSLTNYGYTF
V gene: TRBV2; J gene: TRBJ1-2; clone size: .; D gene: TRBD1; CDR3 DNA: TGTGCCAGCAGATTCACAGGGGCTAGTTATGGCTACACCTTC; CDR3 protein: CASRFTGASYGYTF
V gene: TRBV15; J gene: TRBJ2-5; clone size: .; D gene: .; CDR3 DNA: TGTGCCACCAGCAGAGATCCACAGGCCCAAGAGACCCAGTACTTC; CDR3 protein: CATSRDPQAQETQYF
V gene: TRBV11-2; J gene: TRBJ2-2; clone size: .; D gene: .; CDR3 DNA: TGTGCCAGCAGCTTAGGAGCGAACACCGGGGAGCTGTTTTTT; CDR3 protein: CASSLGANTGELFF
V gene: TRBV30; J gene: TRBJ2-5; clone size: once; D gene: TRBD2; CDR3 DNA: TGTGCCCGGCGGGGGGGCGCGGAGACCCAGTACTTC; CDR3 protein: CARRGGAETQYF
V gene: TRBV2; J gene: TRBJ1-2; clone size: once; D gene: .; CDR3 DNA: TGTGCCAACTTTGGGAGGGCCGCTAACTATGGCTACACCTTC; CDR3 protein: CANFGRAANYGYTF
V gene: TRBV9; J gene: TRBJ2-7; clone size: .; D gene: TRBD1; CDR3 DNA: TGTGCCAGCAGCGTCGAACCGGGACAGGGATATCACGAGCAGTACTTC; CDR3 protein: CASSVEPGQGYHEQYF
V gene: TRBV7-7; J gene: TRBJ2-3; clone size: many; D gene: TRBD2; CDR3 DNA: TGTGCTAGCAGCTTAGGGACTAGCCTGGTTGGCACAGATACGCAGTATTTT; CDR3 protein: CASSLGTSLVGTDTQYF
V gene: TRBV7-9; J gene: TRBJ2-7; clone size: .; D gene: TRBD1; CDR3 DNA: TGTGCCAGCAGCGCAGGACAGGACGCCTCCTACGAGCAGTACTTC; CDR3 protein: CASSAGQDASYEQYF
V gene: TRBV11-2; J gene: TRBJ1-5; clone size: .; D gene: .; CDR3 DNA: TGTGCCAGCAGCATATCGAACGCAAACAACAATCAGCCCCAGCATTTT; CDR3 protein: CASSISNANNNQPQHF
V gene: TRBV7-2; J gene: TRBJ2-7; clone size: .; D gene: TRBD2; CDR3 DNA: TGTGCCAGCAGCAGGGCTAGCGGGGTTTTTAGGAGCTCCTACGAGCAGTACTTC; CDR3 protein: CASSRASGVFRSSYEQYF